A single T cell receptor beta chain is shown here with its context. The data were taken from a study of T cell changes during pregnancy in multiple sclerosis. The assay was immunoSEQ multiplex PCR, and TCRdb's table has in-frame clones only and misses some. The table lists 65,000 to 90,000 clones, approximately 91% of them singletons. In germline, CDR1 is SQVTM, CDR2 ANQGSEA. The CDR3 is made up of 11 amino acids. Between the trimmed V and J ends, which lost 4 bases and 9 bases, there was a span of 13 bases. Sample: PBMCs, taken in the first trimester of pregnancy. This clonotype was sampled from a female donor in good health, serving as a control in a pregnancy study. Some clones in this sample may be carry-over from other donors' samples. The V call is TRBV29-1, the J call TRBJ2-7, with D possibly matching TRBD1 (6 bases). The CDR3 sequence is CSVVAGVGQYF. CDR3 DNA sequence: TGCAGCGTTGTGGCAGGGGTCGGGCAGTACTTC.